The 25 T cell receptor beta chains in this list originate from one sample, sequenced in a study of blood T cell repertoires in COVID-19. Measured with immunoSEQ multiplex PCR; TCRdb has only the in-frame clones, and not every one. This sample yields about 250,000 clones, of which roughly 88% are seen a single time; 2% to 2.5% belongs to the top ten. The sample was peripheral blood. These receptors all come from a woman aged 40-49 years who had recovered from COVID-19.

This chain uses TRBV4-1 with TRBJ2-7, with a possible D match to TRBD2 (5 bases). V was trimmed by 2 bases and J by 3 bases, leaving 11 bases between them. Germline loops: CDR1 MGHRA, CDR2 YSYEKL. The CDR3 is 14 amino acids. The CDR3 sequence is CASSQNLEDYEQYF. The CDR3 DNA follows: TGCGCCAGCAGCCAAAATCTGGAGGACTACGAGCAGTACTTC.

The chain combines TRBV5-1 with TRBJ1-1, with 7 bases identical to TRBD1. Germline trimming cut 4 bases from V and 0 bases from J; bases unmatched to any gene: 6. The germline V gene encodes CDR1 SGHRS and CDR2 YFSETQ. CDR3 length: 15 residues. For the CDR3, the DNA is TGCGCCAGCAGCCCAACGACAGGGTTGAACACTGAAGCTTTCTTT. The encoded protein is CASSPTTGLNTEAFF.

The rearrangement joins TRBV18 to TRBJ2-1; the D is unclear. This CDR3 has 11 amino acids. Germline V gives CDR1 KGHSH, CDR2 LQKENI. V was cut by 6 bases and J by 6 bases, with 6 bases left in between. CDR3 region: CASSRRNEQFF. The CDR3 bases are TGTGCCAGCTCGCGGCGCAATGAGCAGTTCTTC.

The CDR3 loop reads CAWSVSGRLNEKLFF. DNA of the CDR3: TGTGCCTGGAGTGTGTCCGGCAGGCTCAATGAAAAACTGTTTTTT. V is TRBV30 and J is TRBJ1-4; D is unclear. Trimming took 0 bases from V and 5 from J, leaving 13 bases between them. The CDR3 covers 15 residues. The germline V gene encodes CDR1 GTSNPN and CDR2 SVGIG (reference sequence).

The J gene is TRBJ2-7, the V gene TRBV5-5, with D unresolved. CDR3 length: 13 residues. Germline V gene data show CDR1 as SGHKS and CDR2 as YYEKEE (reference sequence). Trimming took off 0 bases at V and 3 bases at J, with 7 bases between the two ends. Here the CDR3 DNA reads TGTGCCAGCAGCTTGGTTACTAACTACGAGCAGTACTTC. The encoded protein is CASSLVTNYEQYF.

This chain connects TRBV5-3 to TRBJ2-5; D may be TRBD1 (7 bases). TRBV5-3 is classed as an ORF, of uncertain function. The CDR3 has 15 amino acids. The germline V and J ends were trimmed by 1 base and 5 bases, with 15 bases remaining between them. CDR3 region: CARSLNGRGEETQYF. CDR3 nucleotide sequence: TGTGCCAGAAGCTTGAACGGCAGGGGGGAGGAGACCCAGTACTTC.

This chain uses TRBV5-6 with TRBJ1-6; possible D gene TRBD1, 5 bases. The V end was cut by 3 bases, the J end by 4 bases, with 14 bases between. The CDR3 spans 16 residues. Looked up from germline, CDR1 is SGHDT and CDR2 is YYEEEE. Written as DNA, the CDR3 is TGTGCCAGCAGCTCCTACCGACAGACGTATAATTCACCCCTCCACTTT. Translated, it gives CASSSYRQTYNSPLHF.

The J gene is TRBJ1-5, the V gene TRBV20-1; D not certain. Per the germline V gene, CDR1 is DFQATT and CDR2 is SNEGSKA (reference sequence). The CDR3 loop spans 13 amino acids. V was trimmed by 3 bases and J by 1 base, leaving 7 bases between them. The CDR3 is CSASMASNQPQHF. CDR3 nucleotides: TGCAGTGCTAGTATGGCAAGCAATCAGCCCCAGCATTTT.

This rearrangement joins TRBV7-3 to TRBJ2-3, with a possible D match to TRBD1 (5 bases). Trimming removed 5 bases from V and 0 bases from J, with 12 bases in between. The CDR3 contains 15 residues. Germline V gives CDR1 SGHTA, CDR2 FQGTGA. CDR3 in DNA: TGTGCCAGCAGCGCGTCAGGGTCTAGCACAGATACGCAGTATTTT. Residues: CASSASGSSTDTQYF.

V usage is TRBV12-3 or TRBV12-4 and J usage is TRBJ1-4; no firm D call. V gave up 2 bases and J gave up 5 bases, with 3 bases separating them. The CDR3 sequence is 12 residues long. CDR3 sequence (DNA): TGTGCCAGCAGTTTACAGAATGAAAAACTGTTTTTT. It codes for CASSLQNEKLFF.

The chain joins TRBV30 to TRBJ2-7, with 7 bases that match TRBD2. The ends lost 0 bases at V and 4 bases at J; junction bases unmatched: 12. This CDR3 is 16 amino acids long. The germline CDR1 and CDR2 sequences are GTSNPN and SVGIG (reference sequence). The CDR3 DNA reads as TGTGCCTGGAGTGTCAGTAGGTCTAGCGGATCGTACGAGCAGTACTTC. This translates into CAWSVSRSSGSYEQYF.

The chain links TRBV6-5 to TRBJ2-7; 9 bases match TRBD1. CDR3 size: 14 residues. Germline V gene data show CDR1 as MNHEY and CDR2 as SVGAGI. The V segment lost 8 bases and the J segment 6 bases; nucleotides outside the gene matches: 11. CDR3 loop: CASLPGTGTSEQYF. The CDR3 coding sequence is TGTGCCAGCCTCCCCGGGACAGGGACGTCCGAGCAGTACTTC.

The chain recombines TRBV6-5 with TRBJ1-2; D unclear. Trimming shortened V by 8 bases and J by 1 base, and 14 bases separated the two germline ends. The CDR3 loop spans 14 amino acids. CDR1 MNHEY and CDR2 SVGAGI come from the germline V gene. The DNA for the CDR3 is TGTGCCAGCGCTACCCACAGTGGTAACTATGGCTACACCTTC. Translated, it gives CASATHSGNYGYTF.

The rearrangement uses TRBV18 and TRBJ1-5, with a weak D call TRBD1 (6 bases). Trimming stripped 6 bases from V and 11 bases from J, with 14 bases between. The CDR3 is 12 amino acids. Germline lookup yields CDR1 KGHSH and CDR2 LQKENI. The CDR3 nucleotides read TGTGCCAGCTCTCTAATGGGGGCCACCCAGCATTTT. The encoded protein is CASSLMGATQHF.

This chain joins TRBV27 and TRBJ2-3; 8 bases line up with TRBD1. The CDR3 loop spans 15 amino acids. With V trimmed by 3 bases and J by 2 bases, 4 bases remained unmatched. Germline lookup yields CDR1 MNHEY and CDR2 SMNVEV (reference sequence). CDR3 nucleotide sequence: TGTGCCAGCAGTTTCTGGGGACAGGCCACAGATACGCAGTATTTT. This encodes CASSFWGQATDTQYF.

The DNA for the CDR3 is TGTGCCACCAACAGGGGATCTGGAAACACCATATATTTT. It encodes CATNRGSGNTIYF. The rearrangement links TRBV19 to TRBJ1-3; 7 bases line up with TRBD1. In germline, CDR1 is LNHDA, CDR2 SQIVND (reference sequence). This CDR3 has 13 residues. The V gene end was trimmed by 10 bases and the J gene end by 1 base; junction bases not matched to a gene: 4.

The chain recombines TRBV27 with TRBJ2-2; 15 nucleotides line up with TRBD2. CDR1 MNHEY and CDR2 SMNVEV come from the germline V gene (reference sequence). The CDR3 is 17 amino acids. Germline trimming cut 3 bases from V and 4 bases from J; bases unmatched to any gene: 3. The CDR3 loop is CASSFRTSGRGTGELFF. The CDR3 DNA is TGTGCCAGCAGTTTCAGGACTAGCGGGAGGGGCACCGGGGAGCTGTTTTTT.

The chain couples TRBV12-3 or TRBV12-4 to TRBJ2-7; D is possibly TRBD2 (6 bases). Deletions cut 6 bases from V and 2 bases from J, with 11 bases between. The CDR3 runs to 13 residues. The CDR3 protein is CASSQLATYEQYF. In DNA, the CDR3 is TGTGCCAGCAGCCAACTAGCCACCTACGAGCAGTACTTC.

Written as DNA, the CDR3 is TGTGCCAGCGGGGGGTGGGGTCCCACTGAAGCTTTCTTT. Translated: CASGGWGPTEAFF. The chain recombines TRBV6-5 with TRBJ1-1; the D gene is possibly TRBD1 (5 bases). The CDR3 is made up of 13 amino acids. The germline V gene has CDR1 MNHEY and CDR2 SVGAGI. V lost 8 bases and J lost 4, with 14 bases in between.

The V gene is TRBV2, the J gene TRBJ2-3; TRBD2 matches at 9 bases. CDR1 is SNHLY and CDR2 is FYNNEI in the germline V gene. The V segment lost 3 bases and the J segment 4 bases; nucleotides outside the gene matches: 8. The CDR3 has 16 amino acids. The CDR3 DNA is TGTGCCAGCAGTGAGGGGGCTAGCGGGACCGCAGATACGCAGTATTTT. Encoded protein: CASSEGASGTADTQYF. Using reference TRBV2 and TRBJ2-3 for the parts outside the CDR3, the full variable domain is EPEVTQTPSHQVTQMGQEVILRCVPISNHLYFYWYRQILGQKVEFLVSFYNNEISEKSEIFDDQFSVERPDGSNFTLKIRSTKLEDSAMYFCASSEGASGTADTQYFGPGTRLTVL.

V is TRBV3-1 (or the pseudogene TRBV3-2) and J is TRBJ2-3; the match to TRBD1 covers 7 bases. The germline CDR1 and CDR2 sequences are LGHDT and YNNKEL (reference sequence). The CDR3 totals 16 residues. Germline trimming cut 9 bases from V and 0 bases from J; bases unmatched to any gene: 12. The CDR3 nucleotides are TGTGCCAGAACATCACAGGGGCCCACTAGCACAGATACGCAGTATTTT. Its protein product is CARTSQGPTSTDTQYF.

This sequence joins TRBV28 and TRBJ2-5; 12 bases agree with TRBD2. V lost 4 bases and J lost 5; bases outside the gene matches: 11. CDR1 is MDHEN, CDR2 SYDVKM, per germline. The CDR3 extends over 17 amino acids. The DNA for the CDR3 is TGTGCCAGCAGTTCCAGACTAGCGGGGGAGGGGGCGGAGACCCAGTACTTC. Protein sequence: CASSSRLAGEGAETQYF.

The chain employs TRBV4-3 and TRBJ2-3; 9 bases line up with TRBD2. CDR1 LGHNA and CDR2 YSLEER come from the germline V gene. There are 14 residues in the CDR3. V dropped 4 bases and J dropped 3; count of bases not matched to a gene: 2. The CDR3 spells CASSLGLATDTQYF. In DNA form, the CDR3 reads TGCGCCAGCAGCCTTGGACTAGCGACAGATACGCAGTATTTT.

V gene TRBV29-1 combines with J gene TRBJ2-5; 7 nucleotides align to TRBD1. This CDR3 is built from 13 residues. Trimming took 4 bases from V and 2 from J; bases not matched to a gene: 4. From germline, CDR1 is SQVTM and CDR2 ANQGSEA. Here the CDR3 reads CSVGGQSQETQYF. CDR3 nucleotide sequence: TGCAGCGTTGGGGGACAGAGTCAAGAGACCCAGTACTTC.

The V call is TRBV7-2, the J call TRBJ2-7; no definite D call. The CDR3 runs to 16 residues. V was shortened by 5 bases and J by 0 bases, with 17 bases between the two germline ends. CDR1 SGHTA and CDR2 FQGNSA come from the germline V gene. The CDR3 region has the DNA TGTGCCAGCAGCCTTTCCTTTGACAAGAGCTCCTACGAGCAGTACTTC. Protein: CASSLSFDKSSYEQYF.